Here is one T cell receptor (beta chain) with its context. The junction departs from the called germline gene at one end, perhaps through a read error. The germline CDR1 and CDR2 sequences are SSHAT and FNYEAQ (reference sequence). This CDR3 spans 13 amino acids. This specimen belongs to a study of blood T cell repertoires in COVID-19. The protocol was immunoSEQ multiplex PCR, while the TCRdb copy is restricted to in-frame clones and leaves out a portion. Of 220,000 or so clones in the sample, 86% are singletons; the top ten hold 2% to 2.5%. Input material: PBMCs or T cells enriched from blood (not recorded which). The rearrangement uses TRBV7-7 and TRBJ2-1; 10 bases fit TRBD1. The receptor's source is a woman between 45 and 60 years old who had recovered from COVID-19. In DNA, the CDR3 is TGTGCTAGCAGCGACCCGGGACAGGGGAGGCAGTTCTTC. Its translation is CASSDPGQGRQFF.